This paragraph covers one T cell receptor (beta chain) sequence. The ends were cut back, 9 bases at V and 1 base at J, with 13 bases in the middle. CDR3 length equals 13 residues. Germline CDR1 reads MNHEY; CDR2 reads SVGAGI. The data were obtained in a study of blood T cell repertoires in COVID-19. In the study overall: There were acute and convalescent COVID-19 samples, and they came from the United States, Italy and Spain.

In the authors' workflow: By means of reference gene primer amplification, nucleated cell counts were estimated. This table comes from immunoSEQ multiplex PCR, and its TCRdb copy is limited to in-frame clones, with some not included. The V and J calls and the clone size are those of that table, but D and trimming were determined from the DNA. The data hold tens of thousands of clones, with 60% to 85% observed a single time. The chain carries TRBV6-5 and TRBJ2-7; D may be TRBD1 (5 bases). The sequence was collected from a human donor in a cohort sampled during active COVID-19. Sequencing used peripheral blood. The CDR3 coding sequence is TGTGCCAGTTGGCAGGGTCAGTCCTACGAGCAGTACTTC. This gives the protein CASWQGQSYEQYF.